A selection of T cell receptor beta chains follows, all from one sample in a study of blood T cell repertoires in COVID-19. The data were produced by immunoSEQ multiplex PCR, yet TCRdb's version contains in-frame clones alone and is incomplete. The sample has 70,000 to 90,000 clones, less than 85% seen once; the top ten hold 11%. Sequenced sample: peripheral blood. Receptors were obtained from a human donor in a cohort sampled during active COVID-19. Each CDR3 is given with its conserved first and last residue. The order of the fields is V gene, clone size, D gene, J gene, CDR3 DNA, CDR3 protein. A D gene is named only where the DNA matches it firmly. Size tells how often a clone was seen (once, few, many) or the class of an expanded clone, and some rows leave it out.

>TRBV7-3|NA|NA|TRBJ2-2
TGTGCCAGCAGGCGTGAGGCTACCGGGGAGCTGTTTTTT
CASRREATGELFF
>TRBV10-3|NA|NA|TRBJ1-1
TGTGCCATCAGGGCCAGGGGAAGCACTGAAGCTTTCTTT
CAIRARGSTEAFF
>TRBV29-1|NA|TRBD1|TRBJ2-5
TGCAGCGTTAGAAATCGACAGGGGGTATTAGAGACCCAGTACTTC
CSVRNRQGVLETQYF
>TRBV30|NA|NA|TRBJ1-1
TGTGCCTGGAGTCGGGGGGTCACTGAAGCTTTCTTT
CAWSRGVTEAFF
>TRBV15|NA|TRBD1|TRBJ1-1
TGTGCCACCAGCATAGGACAGGCGAACACTGAAGCTTTCTTT
CATSIGQANTEAFF
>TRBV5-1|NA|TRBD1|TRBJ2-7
TGCGCCAGCAGTTATGGACAGGGTATCTACGAGCAGTACTTC
CASSYGQGIYEQYF
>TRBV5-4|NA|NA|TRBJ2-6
TGTGCCAGCAGCTTGGTAGGGGCCGGAGGGGCCAACGTCCTGACTTTC
CASSLVGAGGANVLTF
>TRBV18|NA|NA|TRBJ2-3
TGTGCCAGCTCATCAGGGCCATCCGATACGCAGTATTTT
CASSSGPSDTQYF
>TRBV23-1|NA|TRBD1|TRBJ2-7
TGCGCCAGCAGTCAATTGGGGACAGGGGCCTACGAGCAGTACTTC
CASSQLGTGAYEQYF
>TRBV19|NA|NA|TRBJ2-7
TGTGCCAGTAGTATAGCACTGGACACCTACGAGCAGTGCTTC
CASSIALDTYEQCF
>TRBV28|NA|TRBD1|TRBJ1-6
TGTGCCAGCAGTCCGGACAGGGATGGTAATTCACCCCTCCACTTT
CASSPDRDGNSPLHF
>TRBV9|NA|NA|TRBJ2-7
TGTGCCAGCAGCGTAGCCCCCTTAGCAGGGGGGCCTTACGAGCAGTACTTC
CASSVAPLAGGPYEQYF
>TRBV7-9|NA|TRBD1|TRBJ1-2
TGTGCCAGCAGCTTATTCGGACAGGGGGCGGATGGCTACACCTTC
CASSLFGQGADGYTF
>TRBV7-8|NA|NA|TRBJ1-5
TGTGCCAGCAGTACCGGGGGGGGAGACAATCAGCCCCAGCATTTT
CASSTGGGDNQPQHF
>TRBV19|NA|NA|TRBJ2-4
TGTGCCAGTAGCCTGAGAGGCAAAAACATTCAGTACTTC
CASSLRGKNIQYF
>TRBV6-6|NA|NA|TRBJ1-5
TGTTCTGTAGCAGCATATAGCAATCAGCCCCAGCATTTT
CSVAAYSNQPQHF
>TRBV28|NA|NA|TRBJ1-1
TGTGCCAGCAGTCTGACAGGCACTGAAGCTTTCTTT
CASSLTGTEAFF
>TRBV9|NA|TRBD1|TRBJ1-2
TGTGCCAGCAGCCAAGAAGGGGGCAGCTATGGCTACACCTTC
CASSQEGGSYGYTF
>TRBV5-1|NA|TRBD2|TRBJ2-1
TGCGCCAGCAGCTTGGGGGCCGGGACTAACTACAATGAGCAGTTCTTC
CASSLGAGTNYNEQFF
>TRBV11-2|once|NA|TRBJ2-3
TGTGCCAGCAGCTTTAGCCCAGGCACAGATACGCAGTATTTT
CASSFSPGTDTQYF
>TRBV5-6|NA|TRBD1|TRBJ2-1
TGTGCCAGCAGTTATGGGACAGAATCCTACAATGAGCAGTTCTTC
CASSYGTESYNEQFF
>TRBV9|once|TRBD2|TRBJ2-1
TGTGCCAGCAGCGTAGGACTAGCGGGGGGGTACAATGAGCAGTTCTTC
CASSVGLAGGYNEQFF
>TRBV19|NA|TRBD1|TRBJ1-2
TGTGCCAGTGGATGGGGGACAGGACAATATGGCTACACCTTC
CASGWGTGQYGYTF
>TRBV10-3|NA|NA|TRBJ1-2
TGTGCCATCAGTGAGACGAGTGAGCAGACTTCATATGGCTACACCTTC
CAISETSEQTSYGYTF
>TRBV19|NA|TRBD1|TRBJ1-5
TGTGCCTGCCGGACAGGGAGTGATCAGCCCCAGCATTTT
CACRTGSDQPQHF
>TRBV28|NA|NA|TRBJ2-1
TGTGCCAGCAGTTTGGTGGCCCTCCCGAATGAGCAGTTCTTC
CASSLVALPNEQFF
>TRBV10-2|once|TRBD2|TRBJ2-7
TGCGCCAGCAGTGACCCGGGACTAGCGAATTACGAGCAGTACTTC
CASSDPGLANYEQYF
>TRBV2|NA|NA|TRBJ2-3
TGTGCCAGCAGGGGCAGCGGATACACAGATACGCAGTATTTT
CASRGSGYTDTQYF
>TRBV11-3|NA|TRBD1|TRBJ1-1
TGTGCCAGCAGCTTAGGCGGACAGGACACTGAAGCTTTCTTT
CASSLGGQDTEAFF
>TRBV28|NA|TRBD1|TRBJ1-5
TGTGCCAGCAGTTTATCGCCAGGGGGCGCGGGACAGCAGCCCCAGCATTTT
CASSLSPGGAGQQPQHF
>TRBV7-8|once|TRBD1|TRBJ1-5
TGTGCCAGCAGCTTCCGGGACAGAGATCAGCCCCAGCATTTT
CASSFRDRDQPQHF
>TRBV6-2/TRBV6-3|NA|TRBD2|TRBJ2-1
TGTGCCAGCAGTTACTCAATCCTGACTAGCGGGGGGGCATATGAGCAGTTCTTC
CASSYSILTSGGAYEQFF
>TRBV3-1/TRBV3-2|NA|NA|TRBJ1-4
TGTGCCAGCAGCCAAGAGGTGAGGGAAAAACTGTTTTTT
CASSQEVREKLFF
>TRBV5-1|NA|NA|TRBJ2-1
TGCGCCAGCAGCTTGGTTGGCGCAACGGGCTACAATGAGCAGTTCTTC
CASSLVGATGYNEQFF
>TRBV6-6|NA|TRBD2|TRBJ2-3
TGTGCCAGCAGTCCGCGGACATATACTAGCGGGAGAAGCACAGATACGCAGTATTTT
CASSPRTYTSGRSTDTQYF
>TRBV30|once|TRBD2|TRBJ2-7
TGTGCCTGGAGTGTATCTAGCGGGGACTCCGAGCAGTACTTC
CAWSVSSGDSEQYF
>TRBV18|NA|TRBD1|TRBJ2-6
TGTGCCAGCTCACGAGGGACAGGGGGTACTGGGGCCAACGTCCTGACTTTC
CASSRGTGGTGANVLTF
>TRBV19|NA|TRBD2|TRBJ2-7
TGTGCCAGTAGTCCAGAGGGGACTAGCGGGAGATCCGAGCAGTACTTC
CASSPEGTSGRSEQYF
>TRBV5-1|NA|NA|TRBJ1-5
TGCGCCAGCAGCTCAGGAGGTGGGGACAATCAGCCCCAGCATTTT
CASSSGGGDNQPQHF
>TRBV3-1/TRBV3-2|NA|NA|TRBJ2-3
TGTGCCAGCAGCCAAGAATATAGGGGGATAGATACGCAGTATTTT
CASSQEYRGIDTQYF
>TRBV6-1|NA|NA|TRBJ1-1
TGTGCCAGCAGTGAAAGGAGGCACACTGAAGCTTTCTTT
CASSERRHTEAFF
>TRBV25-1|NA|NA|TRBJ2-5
TGTGCCAGCAGTGAACGGGTAGCCCAAGAGACCCAGTACTTC
CASSERVAQETQYF
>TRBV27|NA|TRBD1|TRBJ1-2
TGTGCCAGCAGTTTTACAGGGGGAGTCGGCTATGGCTACACCTTC
CASSFTGGVGYGYTF
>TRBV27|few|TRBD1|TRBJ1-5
TGTGCCAGCAGTTTACGTGGGACAGAACTCAATCAGCCCCAGCATTTT
CASSLRGTELNQPQHF